The TCR beta chain described here comes from a study of T cells in Graves' hyperthyroidism and ophthalmopathy. Study-wide results and caveats: Separation of ophthalmopathy from stable hyperthyroidism was achieved by a 13 V-J model.

This clonotype was observed many times. Its antigen is unknown. The CDR3 spans 15 residues. V shed 0 bases and J shed 0 bases, with 8 bases lying between them. CDR1 and CDR2 from the germline V gene are SGHVS and FQNEAQ. Regions amplified from RNA transcripts were the TCR beta CDR3 regions. The study used the HTBI primer set for a first-round RT-PCR of the TCR CDR3. TCRdb recomputed calls from the multiplex PCR reads with MiXCR, one row per CDR3 protein. The table records about 400,000 distinct CDR3 sequences, about 16% of them present only once. The receptor comes from a woman aged 55-69 years with Graves' ophthalmopathy. The sequenced material came from blood. The chain links TRBV7-8 to TRBJ2-5; D is undetermined. The CDR3 is CASSLAGFYQETQYF. CDR3 nucleotide sequence: TGTGCCAGCAGCTTAGCGGGATTTTACCAAGAGACCCAGTACTTC.